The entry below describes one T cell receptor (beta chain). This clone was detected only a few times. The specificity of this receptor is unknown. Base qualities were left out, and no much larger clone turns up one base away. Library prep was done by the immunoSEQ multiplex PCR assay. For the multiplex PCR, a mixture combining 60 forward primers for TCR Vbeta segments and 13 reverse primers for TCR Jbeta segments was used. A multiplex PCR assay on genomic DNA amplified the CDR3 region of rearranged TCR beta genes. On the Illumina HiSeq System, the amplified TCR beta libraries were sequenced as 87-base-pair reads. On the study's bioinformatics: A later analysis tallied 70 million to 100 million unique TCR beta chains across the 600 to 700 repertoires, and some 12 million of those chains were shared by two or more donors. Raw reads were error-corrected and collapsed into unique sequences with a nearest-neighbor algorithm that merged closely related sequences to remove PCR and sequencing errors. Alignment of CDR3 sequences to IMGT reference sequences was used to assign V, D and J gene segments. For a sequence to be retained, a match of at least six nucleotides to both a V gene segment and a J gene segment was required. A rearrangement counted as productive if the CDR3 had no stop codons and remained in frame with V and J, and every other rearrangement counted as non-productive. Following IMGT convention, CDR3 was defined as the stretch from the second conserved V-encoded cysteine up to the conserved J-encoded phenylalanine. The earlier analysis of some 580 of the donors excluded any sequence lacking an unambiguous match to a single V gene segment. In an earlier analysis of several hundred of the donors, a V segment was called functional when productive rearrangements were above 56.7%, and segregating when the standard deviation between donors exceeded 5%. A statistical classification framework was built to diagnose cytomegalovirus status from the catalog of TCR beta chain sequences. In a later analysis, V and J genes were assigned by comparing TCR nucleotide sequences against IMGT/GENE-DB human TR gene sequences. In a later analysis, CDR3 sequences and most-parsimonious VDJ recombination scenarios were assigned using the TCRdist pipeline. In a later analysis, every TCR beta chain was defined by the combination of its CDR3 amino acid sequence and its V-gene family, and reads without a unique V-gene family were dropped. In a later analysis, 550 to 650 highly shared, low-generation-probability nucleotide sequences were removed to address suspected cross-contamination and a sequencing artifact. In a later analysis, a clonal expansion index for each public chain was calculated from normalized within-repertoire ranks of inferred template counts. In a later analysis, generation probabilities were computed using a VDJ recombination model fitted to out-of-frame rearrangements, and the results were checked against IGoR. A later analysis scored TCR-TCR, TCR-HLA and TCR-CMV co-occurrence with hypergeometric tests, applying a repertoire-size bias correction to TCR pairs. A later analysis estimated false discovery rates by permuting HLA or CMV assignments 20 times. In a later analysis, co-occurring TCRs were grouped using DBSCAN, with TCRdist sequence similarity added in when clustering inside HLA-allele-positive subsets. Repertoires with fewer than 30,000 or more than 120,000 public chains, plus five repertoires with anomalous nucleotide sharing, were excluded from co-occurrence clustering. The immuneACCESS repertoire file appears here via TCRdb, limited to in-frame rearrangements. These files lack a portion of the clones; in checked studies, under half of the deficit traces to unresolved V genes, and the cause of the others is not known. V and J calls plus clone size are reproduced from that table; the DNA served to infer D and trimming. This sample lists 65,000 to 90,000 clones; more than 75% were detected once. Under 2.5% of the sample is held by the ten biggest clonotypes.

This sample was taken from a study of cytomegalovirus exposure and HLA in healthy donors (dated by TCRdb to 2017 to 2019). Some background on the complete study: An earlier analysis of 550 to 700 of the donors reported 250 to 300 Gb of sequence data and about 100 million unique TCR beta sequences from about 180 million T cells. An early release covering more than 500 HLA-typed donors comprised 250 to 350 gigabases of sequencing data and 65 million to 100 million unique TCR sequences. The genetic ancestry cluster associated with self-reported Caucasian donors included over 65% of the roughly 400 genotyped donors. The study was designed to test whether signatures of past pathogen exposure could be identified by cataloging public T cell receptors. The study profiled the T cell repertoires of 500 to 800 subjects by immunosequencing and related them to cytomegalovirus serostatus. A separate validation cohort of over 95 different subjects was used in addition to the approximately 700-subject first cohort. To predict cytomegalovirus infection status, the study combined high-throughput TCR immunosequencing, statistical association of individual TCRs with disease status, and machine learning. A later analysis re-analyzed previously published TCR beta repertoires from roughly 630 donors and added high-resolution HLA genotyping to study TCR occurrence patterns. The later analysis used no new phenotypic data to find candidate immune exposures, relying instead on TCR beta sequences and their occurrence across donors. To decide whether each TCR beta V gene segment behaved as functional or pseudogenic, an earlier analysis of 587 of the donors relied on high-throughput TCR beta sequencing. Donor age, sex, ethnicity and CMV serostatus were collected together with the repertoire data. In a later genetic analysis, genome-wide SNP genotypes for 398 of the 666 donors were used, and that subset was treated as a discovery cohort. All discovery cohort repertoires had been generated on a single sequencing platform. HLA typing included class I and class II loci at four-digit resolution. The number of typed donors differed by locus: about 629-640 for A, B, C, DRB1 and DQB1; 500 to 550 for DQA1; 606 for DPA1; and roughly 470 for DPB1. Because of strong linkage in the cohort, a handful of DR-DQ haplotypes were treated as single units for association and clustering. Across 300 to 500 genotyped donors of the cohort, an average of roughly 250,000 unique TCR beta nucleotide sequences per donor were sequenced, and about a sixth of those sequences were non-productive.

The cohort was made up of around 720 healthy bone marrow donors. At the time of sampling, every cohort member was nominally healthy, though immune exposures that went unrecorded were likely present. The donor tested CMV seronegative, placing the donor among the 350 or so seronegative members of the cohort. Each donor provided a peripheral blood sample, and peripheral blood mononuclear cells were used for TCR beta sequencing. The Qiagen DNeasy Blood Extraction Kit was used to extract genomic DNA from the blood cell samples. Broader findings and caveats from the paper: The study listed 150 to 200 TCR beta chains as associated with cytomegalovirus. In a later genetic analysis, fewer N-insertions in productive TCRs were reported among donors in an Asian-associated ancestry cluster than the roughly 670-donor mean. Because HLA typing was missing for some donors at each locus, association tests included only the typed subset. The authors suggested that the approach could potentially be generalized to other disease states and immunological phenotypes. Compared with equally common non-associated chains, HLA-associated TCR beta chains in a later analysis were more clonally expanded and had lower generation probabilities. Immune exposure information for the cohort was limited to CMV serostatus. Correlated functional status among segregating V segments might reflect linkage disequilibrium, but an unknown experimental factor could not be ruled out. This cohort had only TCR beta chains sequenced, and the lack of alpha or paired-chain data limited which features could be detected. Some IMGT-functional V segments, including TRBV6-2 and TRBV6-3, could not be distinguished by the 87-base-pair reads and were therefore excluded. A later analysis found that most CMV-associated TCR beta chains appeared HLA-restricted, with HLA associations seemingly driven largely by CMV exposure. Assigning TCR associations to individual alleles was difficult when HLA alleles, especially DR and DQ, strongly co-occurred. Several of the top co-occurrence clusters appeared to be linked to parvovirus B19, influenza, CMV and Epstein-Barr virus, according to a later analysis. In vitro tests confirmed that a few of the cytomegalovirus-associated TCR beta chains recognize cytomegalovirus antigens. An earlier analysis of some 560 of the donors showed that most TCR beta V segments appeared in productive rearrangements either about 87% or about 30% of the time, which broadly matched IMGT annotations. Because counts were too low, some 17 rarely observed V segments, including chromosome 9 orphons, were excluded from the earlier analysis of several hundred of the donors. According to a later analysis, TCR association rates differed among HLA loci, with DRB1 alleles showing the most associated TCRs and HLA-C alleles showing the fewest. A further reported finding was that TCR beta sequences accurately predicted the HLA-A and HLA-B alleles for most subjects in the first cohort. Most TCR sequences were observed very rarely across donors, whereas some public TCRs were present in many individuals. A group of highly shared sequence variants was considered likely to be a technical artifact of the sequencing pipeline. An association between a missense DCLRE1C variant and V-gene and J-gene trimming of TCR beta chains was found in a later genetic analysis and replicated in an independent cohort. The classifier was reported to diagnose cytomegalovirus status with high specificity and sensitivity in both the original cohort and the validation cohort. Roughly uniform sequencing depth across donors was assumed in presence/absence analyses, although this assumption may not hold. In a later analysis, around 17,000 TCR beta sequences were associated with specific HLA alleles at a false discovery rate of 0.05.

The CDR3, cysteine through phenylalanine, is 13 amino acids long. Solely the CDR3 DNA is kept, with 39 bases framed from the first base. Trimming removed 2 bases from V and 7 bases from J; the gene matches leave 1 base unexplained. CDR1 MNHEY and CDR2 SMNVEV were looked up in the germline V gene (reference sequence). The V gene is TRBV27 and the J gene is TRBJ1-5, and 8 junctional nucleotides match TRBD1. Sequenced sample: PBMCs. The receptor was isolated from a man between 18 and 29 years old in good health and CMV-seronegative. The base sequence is TGTGCCAGCAGTTTACAGGGGGCGCAGCCCCAGCATTTT. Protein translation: CASSLQGAQPQHF.